This T cell receptor beta chain was recorded in a study of CD8+ T cells in alopecia areata. Germline CDR1 is MGHRA and CDR2 is YSYEKL. V was cut by 2 bases and J by 1 base, with 11 bases left in between. The CDR3 runs to 15 residues. Lesional scalp tissue (obtained by punch biopsy) and peripheral blood were collected from alopecia areata patients. CD4+ and CD8+ T cells were sorted from PBMCs. Extraction of RNA preceded its reverse transcription into cDNA, which served as the sequencing template. The repertoire was sequenced with immunoSEQ multiplex PCR; TCRdb's copy has only in-frame clones and lacks some. The sample includes some 120,000 clones, less than 50% of them seen just once.

The chain recombines TRBV4-1 with TRBJ2-5; D is possibly TRBD1 or TRBD2 (5 bases each). The sequencing sample was made of NKG2D-low CD8+ T cells sorted from blood. The source of this sequence is a human donor with alopecia areata. The CDR3 sequence: CASSQSIGTQETQYF. DNA of the CDR3: TGCGCCAGCAGCCAATCCATAGGGACCCAAGAGACCCAGTACTTC.